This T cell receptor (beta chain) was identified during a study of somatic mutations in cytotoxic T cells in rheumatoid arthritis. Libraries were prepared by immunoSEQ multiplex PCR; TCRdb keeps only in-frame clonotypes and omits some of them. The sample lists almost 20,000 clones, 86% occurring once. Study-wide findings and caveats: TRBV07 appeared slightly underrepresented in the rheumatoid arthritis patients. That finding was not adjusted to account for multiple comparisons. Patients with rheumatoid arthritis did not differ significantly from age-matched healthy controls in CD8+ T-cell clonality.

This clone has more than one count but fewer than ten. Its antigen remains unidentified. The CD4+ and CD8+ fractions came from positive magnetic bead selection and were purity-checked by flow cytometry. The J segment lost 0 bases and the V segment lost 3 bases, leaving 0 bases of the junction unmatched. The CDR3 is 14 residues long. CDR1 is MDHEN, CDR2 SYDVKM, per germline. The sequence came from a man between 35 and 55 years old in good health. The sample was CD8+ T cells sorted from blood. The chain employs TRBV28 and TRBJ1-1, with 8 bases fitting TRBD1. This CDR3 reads CASSFRGLNTEAFF. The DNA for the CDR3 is TGTGCCAGCAGTTTCAGGGGGCTGAACACTGAAGCTTTCTTT.